The next 24 T cell receptor delta chains were all read from a single sample in a study of gamma-delta chains in newborns, infants, children. TCRdb re-called clones from the reads via CATT. This sample has 5,500 to 8,500 delta-chain clones; around 10% occur once, and the top ten carry approximately 7%. Sequences were obtained from blood. These receptors were obtained from a child who was a newborn, infant or young child, either healthy, febrile or measles-vaccinated (not recorded which).

This clone was found once. J is TRDJ1 and V is TRDV2; 8 positions match TRDD3. The J gene, not given by TCRdb, was assigned here from a germline match of the nucleotide sequence. CDR1 is GEAIGNYY, CDR2 EKD, per germline. The CDR3 contains 18 residues. With V trimmed by 6 bases and J by 0 bases, 17 bases remained unmatched. CDR3 in DNA: TGTGCCTGTCTCGGACGGGGGGATAGGAGCTGGGACACCGATAAACTCATCTTT. Its translation is CACLGRGDRSWDTDKLIF.

The chain recombines TRDV2 with TRDJ1, with 9 nucleotides matching TRDD3. TCRdb gives no J gene; it was assigned here by matching the DNA to germline. CDR1 and CDR2 from the germline V gene are GEAIGNYY and EKD. V lost 1 base to trimming and J lost 1 base; unmatched junction nucleotides: 9. The CDR3 contains 17 residues. Here the CDR3 DNA reads TGTGCCTGTGACACAAGGGGGGATACAGGAGGCACCGATAAACTCATCTTT. It specifies CACDTRGDTGGTDKLIF.

V is TRDV2 and J is TRDJ1; 13 bases line up with TRDD3. As TCRdb names no J gene, one was assigned here on the basis of a DNA match to germline. CDR3 length: 21 residues. V lost 3 bases, J lost 0 bases, and 18 bases stayed unmatched. From germline, CDR1 is GEAIGNYY and CDR2 EKD. CDR3 loop: CACDPLLGDTGRTSYTDKLIF. The DNA of the CDR3 is TGTGCCTGTGACCCCCTACTGGGGGATACGGGGCGGACATCGTACACCGATAAACTCATCTTT.

This clone was found a few times. This may be a read error, as it is one base from a much larger clone. This chain joins TRDV2 and TRDJ1; D is perhaps TRDD3 (6 bases). Germline V gives CDR1 GEAIGNYY, CDR2 EKD. V lost 3 bases and J 3 bases, leaving 31 bases between the germline ends. The CDR3 is made up of 20 amino acids. CDR3 bases: TGTGCCTGTGACCAAGTATTACCCTATGCTGGGGACGTCAAGGCCGATAAACTCATCTTT. Residues: CACDQVLPYAGDVKADKLIF.

This clone came up a few times. The V and J genes are TRDV2 and TRDJ2; the match to TRDD3 covers 11 bases. CDR3 size: 16 residues. Germline assignment: CDR1 GEAIGNYY and CDR2 EKD. V lost 3 bases, J lost 0 bases, and 2 bases stayed unmatched. The CDR3 sequence is CACDELGDTLTAQLFF. In DNA, the CDR3 is TGTGCCTGTGACGAACTGGGGGATACTTTGACAGCACAACTCTTCTTT.

The table lists this clone with a few counts. V and J are TRDV2 and TRDJ3; 11 nucleotides match TRDD3. In germline, CDR1 is GEAIGNYY, CDR2 EKD. CDR3 length equals 18 residues. The ends lost 1 base at V and 2 bases at J; junction bases unmatched: 3. The CDR3 region is CACDTLGDMTWDTRQMFF. In DNA, the CDR3 is TGTGCCTGTGACACACTGGGGGATATGACCTGGGACACCCGACAGATGTTTTTC.

A word on this clone: One end of the junction fails to match germline, which may point to a read error. J is TRDJ3 and V is TRDV2, with 12 bases identical to TRDD3. No J segment appears in TCRdb, so it was assigned here by matching the sequence to germline. CDR1 GEAIGNYY and CDR2 EKD come from the germline V gene. The CDR3 totals 21 residues. This CDR3 reads CACDTLLGDTGGSWDPRQMFF. CDR3 bases: TGTGCCTGTGACACCCTACTGGGGGATACTGGCGGCTCCTGGGACCCCCGACAGATGTTTTTC.

V is TRDV2 and J is TRDJ1; no clear D. CDR1 GEAIGNYY and CDR2 EKD come from the germline V gene. The V end lost 4 bases, the J end lost 1 base, and 12 bases lay between the germline ends. This CDR3 contains 14 residues. CDR3 sequence reads: CACDPLGATDKLIF. The CDR3 DNA reads TGTGCCTGTGATCCGCTCGGCGCCACCGATAAACTCATCTTT.

The V call is TRDV2, the J call TRDJ1, with a weak D call TRDD3 (6 bases). Trimming left V 4 bases short and J 4 bases short, with 21 bases between. Germline V CDR1 and CDR2: GEAIGNYY, EKD. The CDR3 is 16 amino acids. CDR3 residues: CACELLGVTAGDKLIF. The CDR3 DNA reads as TGTGCCTGTGAATTACTGGGCGTCACGGCCGGCGATAAACTCATCTTT.

This clone has only a few counts. A much larger clone differs by one base, so this may be a read error. CDR3 sequence (DNA): TGTGCCTGTGACAGTACTGGGGGATACGCCTGGGACACCCGACAGATGTTTTTC. Residues: CACDSTGGYAWDTRQMFF. V is TRDV2 and J is TRDJ3; TRDD3 agrees at 13 bases. The length of the CDR3 is 18 residues. V lost 2 bases to trimming and J lost 2 bases; unmatched junction nucleotides: 2. In germline, CDR1 is GEAIGNYY, CDR2 EKD.

Regarding this clone: Translating this DNA gives a protein that differs at residue 6 from the TCRdb one, which belongs to a much larger clone; a read error is likely, and the protein shown is this translation. The chain uses TRDV2 and TRDJ3; D call uncertain. The V end was cut by 3 bases, the J end by 1 base, with 9 bases between. Germline V gene sequence: CDR1 GEAIGNYY, CDR2 EKD. This CDR3 comprises 16 residues. The CDR3 here is CACDSLSSWDTRQMFF. CDR3 DNA: TGTGCCTGTGACTCTCTGAGTTCCTGGGACACCCGACAGATGTTTTTC.

This clone qualifies as medium-sized. Different DNA sequences within this sample yield the same CDR3. The chain combines TRDV2 with TRDJ1; perhaps TRDD3 as D (6 bases). Looked up from germline, CDR1 is GEAIGNYY and CDR2 is EKD. The CDR3 loop spans 15 amino acids. Trimming stripped 3 bases from V and 3 bases from J, with 16 bases between. The CDR3 nucleotides are TGTGCCTGTGACTCCTTACTGGGCGGCGCCGATAAACTCATCTTT. Amino acid sequence: CACDSLLGGADKLIF.

This clone was seen once. This chain connects TRDV2 to TRDJ3; TRDD3 matches 9 bases. In the absence of a J gene in TCRdb, the DNA was matched to germline to assign it here. Germline V gene sequence: CDR1 GEAIGNYY, CDR2 EKD. Trimming took 1 base from V and 3 from J; bases not matched to a gene: 12. There are 20 residues in the CDR3. Here the CDR3 reads CACDTFGGDTRDWDTRQMFF. The DNA for the CDR3 is TGTGCCTGTGACACGTTCGGAGGGGATACGCGGGACTGGGACACCCGACAGATGTTTTTC.

This clone showed up just a few times. A single base separates this from a much larger clone, so it may be a read error. The same CDR3 also results from other DNA sequences found in this sample. The chain has TRDV2 and TRDJ1; D is unresolved. Trimming removed 7 bases from V and 0 bases from J, with 14 bases in between. This CDR3 is built from 14 residues. The germline gives CDR1 GEAIGNYY, CDR2 EKD. DNA for the CDR3: TGTGCCTGCGACGCGCTAAAGTACACCGATAAACTCATCTTT. The encoded protein is CACDALKYTDKLIF.

This sequence joins TRDV2 and TRDJ1; TRDD3 aligns across 12 bases. There are 18 residues in the CDR3. The V segment lost 2 bases and the J segment 3 bases; nucleotides outside the gene matches: 12. The germline V gene encodes CDR1 GEAIGNYY and CDR2 EKD. CDR3 residues: CACDNVLGDTRISDKLIF. CDR3 sequence (DNA): TGTGCCTGTGACAACGTTCTGGGGGATACGCGGATTTCCGATAAACTCATCTTT.

A note on this clone: One junction end disagrees with the germline gene, perhaps due to a read error. The sample has other DNA sequences that encode this CDR3 too. The CDR3 DNA follows: TGTGCCTGTGACCCCGTACTGGGGGATACCCCCTCCTGGGACACTCGACAGATGTTTTTC. Encoded protein: CACDPVLGDTPSWDTRQMFF. This chain connects TRDV2 to TRDJ3, with 12 nucleotides matching TRDD3. This CDR3 comprises 20 residues. Germline V gene data show CDR1 as GEAIGNYY and CDR2 as EKD.

Turning to this clone: A much larger clone is a single base away; this may be a read error. The rearrangement links TRDV2 to TRDJ3; 11 bases are shared with TRDD3. Germline CDR1 is GEAIGNYY and CDR2 is EKD. This CDR3 spans 19 amino acids. CDR3: CACDTVLGDSSWDTRRMFF. DNA of the CDR3: TGTGCCTGTGACACCGTACTGGGGGATAGCTCCTGGGACACCCGACGGATGTTTTTC.

A word on this clone: A much larger clone differs by one base, so this may be a read error. V is TRDV2 and J is TRDJ3; 11 nucleotides agree with TRDD3. The CDR3 loop spans 18 amino acids. With V trimmed by 3 bases and J by 0 bases, 3 bases remained unmatched. Germline V gives CDR1 GEAIGNYY, CDR2 EKD. The CDR3 nucleotides read TGTGCCTGTGACCTACTGGGGGATAGCTCCTGGGACACCCGACAGATGTTTTTC. Encoded protein: CACDLLGDSSWDTRQMFF.

The CDR3 sequence: CACDAITGGPYTDKLIF. In nucleotides, the CDR3 is TGTGCCTGTGACGCCATTACTGGGGGGCCGTACACCGATAAGCTCATCTTT. There is no V gene call, and the J gene is TRDJ1; the D call in the table, TRDD3, was not verified against the DNA. The CDR3 length is 17 residues.

This clone was counted only a few times. The chain uses TRDV2 and TRDJ1; D not certain. This CDR3 contains 18 residues. From germline, CDR1 is GEAIGNYY and CDR2 EKD. Trimming stripped 0 bases from V and 0 bases from J, with 19 bases between. The CDR3 loop reads CACDTVGGSVTNTDKLIF. CDR3 nucleotides: TGTGCCTGTGACACCGTCGGAGGATCGGTGACGAACACCGATAAACTCATCTTT.

Of note for this clone: Germline is not matched at one junction end, which may reflect a read error. The V and J genes are TRDV2 and TRDJ3; 7 positions agree with TRDD3. Here the J gene was assigned by germline matching of the DNA, as TCRdb has none. CDR3 length equals 22 residues. Germline lookup yields CDR1 GEAIGNYY and CDR2 EKD. As DNA, the CDR3 is TGTGCCTGTGACACCGTTCAGGATGGGGGACCCGACCCCTCCTGGGACACCCGAAAGATGTTTTTC. It yields the protein CACDTVQDGGPDPSWDTRKMFF.

The chain recombines TRDV2 with TRDJ1; 11 bases map to TRDD3. This CDR3 contains 17 residues. Trimming removed 0 bases from V and 2 bases from J; junction bases left unmatched: 7. Germline assignment: CDR1 GEAIGNYY and CDR2 EKD. The CDR3 loop is CACDTIGGYDRTDKLIF. DNA for the CDR3: TGTGCCTGTGACACCATTGGGGGATACGACCGGACCGATAAACTCATCTTT.

A few counts support this clone. The rearrangement joins TRDV2 to TRDJ1; TRDD3 matches 7 bases. The germline gives CDR1 GEAIGNYY, CDR2 EKD. This CDR3 comprises 21 residues. V shed 0 bases and J 0 bases; nucleotides not matched to a gene: 21. CDR3 amino acids: CACDTVNTGEPPNHDTDKLIF. CDR3 nucleotides: TGTGCCTGTGACACCGTAAATACTGGGGAACCACCGAACCATGACACCGATAAACTCATCTTT.

To note about this clone: This clone may be a read error of a much larger clone one base away. Within the sample, other DNA sequences also encode this same CDR3. This sequence joins TRDV2 and TRDJ1; no clear D. The CDR3 contains 16 residues. Per germline, CDR1 GEAIGNYY and CDR2 EKD. V dropped 0 bases and J dropped 2 bases, with 15 bases sitting between them. For the CDR3, the DNA is TGTGCCTGTGACACCGTGGTCTCGCGAATGACCGATAAACTCATCTTT. Protein: CACDTVVSRMTDKLIF.